This entry lists 13 T cell receptor beta chains sequenced from one sample in a study of blood T cell repertoires in COVID-19. The table came from immunoSEQ multiplex PCR; TCRdb's copy has only in-frame clones and leaves some out. This table has some 25,000 clones, about nine tenths appearing once. The sample was peripheral blood. The receptor set was obtained from a human donor in a cohort sampled during active COVID-19.

The chain joins TRBV10-3 to TRBJ2-1; 9 bases agree with TRBD2. V lost 4 bases to trimming and J lost 7 bases; unmatched junction nucleotides: 8. The CDR3 spans 15 residues. Per the germline V gene, CDR1 is ENHRY and CDR2 is SYGVKD. CDR3 coding DNA: TGTGCCATCAGTGGGTTAGCGGGGGCGGGGAATGAGCAGTTCTTC. Translating gives CAISGLAGAGNEQFF.

The chain carries TRBV9 and TRBJ2-7; 7 nucleotides line up with TRBD1. The CDR3 totals 13 residues. Germline CDR1 is SGDLS and CDR2 is YYNGEE. Trimming at V came to 0 bases and at J to 5 bases, leaving 2 bases not matched to a gene. Here the CDR3 DNA reads TGTGCCAGCAGCGTAGACACAGGGGACGAGCAGTACTTC. Amino acids: CASSVDTGDEQYF.

The chain is built from TRBV5-4 and TRBJ2-7; D unclear. The CDR3 covers 13 residues. Trimming left V 3 bases short and J 5 bases short, with 12 bases between. Germline values: CDR1 SGHNT, CDR2 YYREEE (reference sequence). CDR3 coding DNA: TGTGCCAGCAGCTCGTCCATAGTCGACGAGCAGTACTTC. Translated, it gives CASSSSIVDEQYF.

V usage is TRBV5-4 and J usage is TRBJ1-4; D call uncertain. This CDR3 has 15 amino acids. V was cut by 1 base and J by 0 bases, with 7 bases left in between. The germline gives CDR1 SGHNT, CDR2 YYREEE (reference sequence). Written as DNA, the CDR3 is TGTGCCAGCAGCTTGAAGTCGGCAACTAATGAAAAACTGTTTTTT. As protein: CASSLKSATNEKLFF.

The count of this clone is one. This chain joins TRBV7-9 and TRBJ2-3, with 8 positions matching TRBD2. Germline V gene lookup returns CDR1 SEHNR and CDR2 FQNEAQ (reference sequence). The junction had 13 bases not matched to a gene; V was cut back by 8 bases and J by 6 bases. The CDR3 has 15 residues. CDR3 nucleotides: TGTGCCAGCGCCTCCGGGACTAGTATTTCGGATACGCAGTATTTT. Amino acid sequence: CASASGTSISDTQYF.

The chain has TRBV28 and TRBJ1-6; no firm D call. Germline assignment: CDR1 MDHEN and CDR2 SYDVKM. V was trimmed by 5 bases and J by 7 bases, leaving 12 bases between them. There are 14 residues in the CDR3. CDR3: CASSPYTGNSPLHF. The DNA for the CDR3 is TGTGCCAGCAGTCCCTATACGGGGAATTCACCCCTCCACTTT. Looking up the rest from reference TRBV28 and TRBJ1-6 gives the full variable domain: DVKVTQSSRYLVKRTGEKVFLECVQDMDHENMFWYRQDPGLGLRLIYFSYDVKMKEKGDIPEGYSVSREKKERFSLILESASTNQTSMYLCASSPYTGNSPLHFGNGTRLTVT.

This clone was detected only once. The chain joins TRBV27 to TRBJ1-6; D possibly corresponds to TRBD1 (5 bases). CDR3 length equals 16 residues. The V gene lost 3 bases and the J gene lost 4 bases, with 13 bases spanning the gap. Germline values: CDR1 MNHEY, CDR2 SMNVEV (reference sequence). DNA for the CDR3: TGTGCCAGCAGTTTTTCCAGCAGGGCATATAATTCACCCCTCCACTTT. Translation gives CASSFSSRAYNSPLHF.

CDR3 in amino acids: CASSAGGANVLTF. DNA of the CDR3: TGTGCCAGCAGCGCGGGGGGGGCCAACGTCCTGACTTTC. This chain uses TRBV28 with TRBJ2-6; D possibly corresponds to TRBD2 (6 bases). Between the trimmed V and J ends, which lost 6 bases and 4 bases, there was a span of 7 bases. CDR3 length equals 13 residues. Germline V gene data show CDR1 as MDHEN and CDR2 as SYDVKM.

This rearrangement joins TRBV6-5 to TRBJ2-3; D is possibly TRBD2 (6 bases). The CDR3 runs 13 residues. V lost 7 bases, J lost 4 bases, and 12 bases lay in between. Germline V gene sequence: CDR1 MNHEY, CDR2 SVGAGI. Here the CDR3 DNA reads TGTGCCAGCAACTTAAGGGAGGCAGATACGCAGTATTTT. Translation: CASNLREADTQYF.

This chain links TRBV12-3 or TRBV12-4 with TRBJ1-2; D gene unclear. The CDR3 contains 12 residues. V lost 9 bases to trimming and J lost 4 bases, with 12 bases between them. The CDR3 region has the DNA TGTGCCAGTCACGGGAACTTCTATGGCTACACCTTC. Protein sequence: CASHGNFYGYTF.

The chain combines TRBV27 with TRBJ2-7, with D perhaps matching TRBD1 (6 bases). V lost 2 bases to trimming and J lost 0 bases, with 11 bases between them. The CDR3 has 15 residues. Germline-derived CDR1 and CDR2 are MNHEY and SMNVEV (reference sequence). CDR3 coding DNA: TGTGCCAGCAGTTTAAAACCGGGACACTCCTACGAGCAGTACTTC. This sequence encodes CASSLKPGHSYEQYF.

This chain links TRBV28 with TRBJ2-7; D gene ambiguous. The CDR3 is 14 amino acids. The germline CDR1 and CDR2 sequences are MDHEN and SYDVKM. The V end was cut by 7 bases, the J end by 2 bases, with 15 bases between. The CDR3 DNA reads as TGTGCCAGCACCTGGAGCAGAGCAACCTACGAGCAGTACTTC. Residues: CASTWSRATYEQYF. Drawing the rest from reference TRBV28 and TRBJ2-7, the complete variable domain is DVKVTQSSRYLVKRTGEKVFLECVQDMDHENMFWYRQDPGLGLRLIYFSYDVKMKEKGDIPEGYSVSREKKERFSLILESASTNQTSMYLCASTWSRATYEQYFGPGTRLTVT.

The chain employs TRBV19 and TRBJ2-7, with TRBD1 identical over 9 bases. The CDR3 covers 13 residues. V lost 4 bases to trimming and J lost 2 bases; unmatched junction nucleotides: 0. Germline V gives CDR1 LNHDA, CDR2 SQIVND (reference sequence). The CDR3: CASSRDRAYEQYF. CDR3 nucleotides: TGTGCCAGTAGTAGGGACAGGGCCTACGAGCAGTACTTC.